One and the same sample provided the 26 T cell receptor beta chains below, sequenced in a study of PD-L1 blockade in urothelial cancer. Profiled with immunoSEQ multiplex PCR; TCRdb holds only in-frame clones, not every one. The table lists around 82,000 clones, around 84% of them singletons. Indicated time point: pretreatment peripheral blood. Source: PBMCs, taken around atezolizumab (anti-PD-L1) treatment. These receptor sequences come from a man between 60 and 75 years old with urothelial cancer.

V and J are TRBV28 and TRBJ2-3; D may be TRBD2 (6 bases). The germline V gene encodes CDR1 MDHEN and CDR2 SYDVKM. Trimming left V 8 bases short and J 2 bases short, with 17 bases between. This CDR3 is built from 15 residues. The CDR3 region is CASGLGGGVTDTQYF. CDR3 coding DNA: TGTGCCAGCGGCCTTGGGGGAGGCGTCACAGATACGCAGTATTTT.

The rearrangement joins TRBV12-2 to TRBJ1-5; the table's D gene call, TRBD1, was not cross checked with the DNA. TRBV12-2 is a documented pseudogene. The CDR3 loop spans 15 amino acids. The CDR3, as DNA: TGTGCAAGTCGCTTAATTTCCAGGGCCGATCAGCCCCAGCATTTT. Translation gives CASRLISRADQPQHF.

The CDR3 reads CASSSEGGTTYEQYF. In nucleotides, the CDR3 is TGTGCCAGCAGCTCAGAGGGGGGGACTACCTACGAGCAGTACTTC. The rearrangement links TRBV6-1 to TRBJ2-7; TRBD2 might be the D (7 bases). The CDR3 has 15 residues. Trimming left V 6 bases short and J 2 bases short, with 17 bases between. Germline values: CDR1 MNHNS, CDR2 SASEGT.

The V and J genes are TRBV4-3 and TRBJ1-2; D gene unclear. The CDR3 has 13 amino acids. The germline V gene has CDR1 LGHNA and CDR2 YSLEER. The V end lost 0 bases, the J end lost 6 bases, and 8 bases lay between the germline ends. The CDR3 is CASSQDGRNGYTF. CDR3 DNA sequence: TGCGCCAGCAGCCAAGACGGGAGGAATGGCTACACCTTC.

The rearrangement joins TRBV27 to TRBJ2-3; 14 bases are a match to TRBD2. Per germline, CDR1 MNHEY and CDR2 SMNVEV (reference sequence). The CDR3 totals 18 residues. The V and J ends lost 1 base and 3 bases, in that order; junction bases with no gene match: 6. The CDR3 sequence: CASSLFGTSGRKTDTQYF. The CDR3 bases are TGTGCCAGCAGTTTATTCGGGACTAGCGGGAGAAAGACAGATACGCAGTATTTT.

The chain is built from TRBV11-2 and TRBJ2-1; TRBD1 aligns across 9 bases. Germline assignment: CDR1 SGHAT and CDR2 FQNNGV. V was pared by 1 base and J by 5 bases, with 6 bases of the junction left unmatched. The CDR3 is 16 residues long. CDR3 loop: CASSLALWTGDNEQFF. CDR3 nucleotide sequence: TGTGCCAGCAGCTTAGCCCTATGGACAGGGGACAATGAGCAGTTCTTC.

The V gene is TRBV6-1, the J gene TRBJ2-1, with 9 nucleotides matching TRBD2. Germline CDR1 and CDR2: MNHNS and SASEGT. This CDR3 has 14 amino acids. The junction had 4 bases not matched to a gene; V was cut back by 3 bases and J by 7 bases. The CDR3 DNA reads TGTGCCAGCAGTGACCAGCGGGGGGTGAATGAGCAGTTCTTC. Its translation: CASSDQRGVNEQFF.

The V call is TRBV5-4, the J call TRBJ1-2; unclear D gene. Germline V lookup: CDR1 SGHNT, CDR2 YYREEE (reference sequence). The CDR3 runs to 14 residues. Trimming cost V 0 bases and J 2 bases, with 8 bases left between them. As DNA, the CDR3 is TGTGCCAGCAGCTTGGACAGCATGAACTATGGCTACACCTTC. Translation: CASSLDSMNYGYTF.

This chain uses TRBV5-1 with TRBJ1-2; D is unclear. The CDR3 covers 13 residues. Trimming pared 1 base from V and 1 base from J, leaving 5 bases between. Germline lookup yields CDR1 SGHRS and CDR2 YFSETQ. CDR3 residues: CASSLNSNYGYTF. The CDR3 DNA follows: TGCGCCAGCAGCTTGAATAGTAACTATGGCTACACCTTC. Combining the CDR3 with reference TRBV5-1 and TRBJ1-2 gives the whole variable domain KAGVTQTPRYLIKTRGQQVTLSCSPISGHRSVSWYQQTPGQGLQFLFEYFSETQRNKGNFPGRFSGRQFSNSRSEMNVSTLELGDSALYLCASSLNSNYGYTFGSGTRLTVV.

The chain recombines TRBV7-9 with TRBJ2-7, with 7 bases fitting TRBD1. Germline values: CDR1 SEHNR, CDR2 FQNEAQ (reference sequence). The V gene end was trimmed by 1 base and the J gene end by 1 base; junction bases not matched to a gene: 4. The CDR3 runs 15 residues. CDR3 residues: CASSLDWTGSYEQYF. The CDR3, as DNA: TGTGCCAGCAGCTTAGATTGGACAGGATCCTACGAGCAGTACTTC.

The V gene is TRBV11-2, the J gene TRBJ2-7, with TRBD1 identical over 10 bases. The V and J ends lost 5 bases and 1 base, in that order; junction bases with no gene match: 11. Germline V gene sequence: CDR1 SGHAT, CDR2 FQNNGV. The CDR3 runs 17 residues. CDR3: CASSLWGQGTSSYEQYF. CDR3 DNA: TGTGCCAGCAGCCTTTGGGGACAGGGGACAAGTTCCTACGAGCAGTACTTC.

V usage is TRBV28 and J usage is TRBJ2-7, with a possible D match to TRBD2 (6 bases). Germline CDR1 is MDHEN and CDR2 is SYDVKM. The ends were cut back, 2 bases at V and 3 bases at J, with 11 bases in the middle. The length of the CDR3 is 14 residues. In DNA, the CDR3 is TGTGCCAGCAGTTTAGGAGGGGAAAGCTACGAGCAGTACTTC. Its translation is CASSLGGESYEQYF.

V usage is TRBV30 and J usage is TRBJ1-2; TRBD1 might be the D (6 bases). The V end lost 2 bases, the J end lost 12 bases, and 37 bases lay between the germline ends. The germline V gene has CDR1 GTSNPN and CDR2 SVGIG (reference sequence). The CDR3 loop spans 19 amino acids. Here the CDR3 reads CAWSMEGSMGGQLSYGDTF. CDR3 coding DNA: TGTGCCTGGAGTATGGAAGGCTCAATGGGTGGACAGCTCAGTTATGGGGACACCTTC. Full variable domain (remainder filled in from reference TRBV30 and TRBJ1-2): SQTIHQWPATLVQPVGSPLSLECTVEGTSNPNLYWYRQAAGRGLQLLFYSVGIGQISSEVPQNLSASRPQDRQFILSSKKLLLSDSGFYLCAWSMEGSMGGQLSYGDTFGSGTRLTVV.

The CDR3 DNA reads TGCAGCGTTTTCGGGACAGGGGGCACCGGGGAGCTGTTTTTT. Translation gives CSVFGTGGTGELFF. The V gene is TRBV29-1, the J gene TRBJ2-2, with 11 positions matching TRBD1. V was pared by 5 bases and J by 4 bases, with 3 bases of the junction left unmatched. CDR1 SQVTM and CDR2 ANQGSEA come from the germline V gene. The CDR3 length is 14 residues.

The CDR3 DNA is TGTGCCAGCAGTTACCCCGGTTCCCTTGGGCCAGAGACCCAGTACTTC. Protein: CASSYPGSLGPETQYF. This chain connects TRBV6-5 to TRBJ2-5; D is undetermined. The V gene lost 2 bases and the J gene lost 4 bases, with 17 bases spanning the gap. CDR1 is MNHEY, CDR2 SVGAGI, per germline. This CDR3 comprises 16 residues.

This clone was observed a single time. The chain links TRBV29-1 to TRBJ2-7, with D possibly being TRBD2 (6 bases). Deletions cut 6 bases from V and 1 base from J, with 22 bases between. The length of the CDR3 is 16 residues. The germline V gene has CDR1 SQVTM and CDR2 ANQGSEA. CDR3 DNA sequence: TGCAGCGTGGCGGCCCCTCCCTCCGGGGGATCCTACGAGCAGTACTTC. The encoded protein is CSVAAPPSGGSYEQYF.

J is TRBJ1-1 and V is TRBV7-2, with TRBD1 as a possible D gene (6 bases). The CDR3 has 17 residues. Germline CDR1 is SGHTA and CDR2 is FQGNSA. Between the trimmed V and J ends, which lost 1 base and 1 base, there was a span of 16 bases. As DNA, the CDR3 is TGTGCCAGCAGCTTAGTAGCGGGGGCCCCGTCGAACACTGAAGCTTTCTTT. It yields the protein CASSLVAGAPSNTEAFF. Together with reference TRBV7-2 and TRBJ1-1, the CDR3 gives the full variable domain: GAGVSQSPSNKVTEKGKDVELRCDPISGHTALYWYRQSLGQGLEFLIYFQGNSAPDKSGLPSDRFSAERTGGSVSTLTIQRTQQEDSAVYLCASSLVAGAPSNTEAFFGQGTRLTVV.

This clone has a single count. The chain is built from TRBV5-4 and TRBJ2-7; TRBD2 matches 10 bases. The CDR3 spans 18 residues. Per germline, CDR1 SGHNT and CDR2 YYREEE (reference sequence). The junction had 14 bases not matched to a gene; V was cut back by 5 bases and J by 0 bases. CDR3 in amino acids: CASRGGEREGQSSYEQYF. The CDR3 DNA sequence: TGTGCCAGCAGGGGGGGGGAGCGGGAGGGCCAAAGCTCCTACGAGCAGTACTTC.

J is TRBJ2-7 and V is TRBV7-2; TRBD2 matches at 11 bases. The V gene's germline CDR1 is SGHTA and CDR2 FQGNSA. CDR3 length equals 15 residues. The junction had 5 bases not matched to a gene; V was cut back by 6 bases and J by 1 base. The CDR3, as DNA: TGTGCCAGCAGACTTAGCGGGAGGGCTTCCTACGAGCAGTACTTC. This gives the protein CASRLSGRASYEQYF.

This clone was observed once. V and J are TRBV5-5 and TRBJ2-7; D unresolved. V lost 1 base and J lost 3, with 8 bases in between. Germline-derived CDR1 and CDR2 are SGHKS and YYEKEE (reference sequence). CDR3 length equals 13 residues. CDR3 sequence reads: CASSLSQYYEQYF. The CDR3 nucleotides read TGTGCCAGCAGCTTGTCACAGTACTACGAGCAGTACTTC.

The rearrangement joins TRBV6-5 to TRBJ1-2, with TRBD1 matching over 10 bases. Germline loops: CDR1 MNHEY, CDR2 SVGAGI. CDR3 size: 15 residues. Trimming at V came to 2 bases and at J to 8 bases, leaving 8 bases not matched to a gene. This CDR3 reads CASSYTTGGFDGYTF. The CDR3 coding sequence is TGTGCCAGCAGTTACACGACAGGGGGCTTTGACGGCTACACCTTC.

The CDR3 is CASSPPAGGSGELFF. The CDR3 DNA sequence: TGTGCCAGCTCACCACCCGCAGGGGGCTCAGGGGAGCTGTTTTTT. V and J are TRBV18 and TRBJ2-2, with 8 positions matching TRBD1. Losses at the gene ends were 0 bases for V and 8 bases for J; bases not matched to a gene: 5. The CDR3 is made up of 15 amino acids. Germline CDR1 and CDR2: KGHSH and LQKENI.

The chain combines TRBV19 with TRBJ2-2, with TRBD1 matching 8 bases. Germline CDR1 reads LNHDA; CDR2 reads SQIVND (reference sequence). The V and J ends lost 4 bases and 9 bases, in that order; junction bases with no gene match: 10. The CDR3 length is 15 residues. The CDR3 sequence is CASSTAGTGGRELFF. The CDR3 DNA sequence: TGTGCCAGTAGTACAGCCGGGACAGGTGGCCGGGAGCTGTTTTTT.

J is TRBJ2-1 and V is TRBV6-1, with TRBD2 as a possible D gene (5 bases). Between the trimmed V and J ends, which lost 8 bases and 9 bases, there was a span of 14 bases. Per germline, CDR1 MNHNS and CDR2 SASEGT. This CDR3 is built from 12 residues. In DNA, the CDR3 is TGTGCCAGCTGTCCATGGGGAGCTGAGCAGTTCTTC. Translating it yields CASCPWGAEQFF.

This sequence joins TRBV19 and TRBJ1-2; 7 nucleotides match TRBD1. Germline assignment: CDR1 LNHDA and CDR2 SQIVND (reference sequence). J lost 3 bases, V lost 6 bases, and 7 bases had no gene match. The CDR3 consists of 14 residues. The CDR3 DNA reads TGTGCCAGTAGAGAGGTAGGGGGCGACTATGGCTACACCTTC. It translates to CASREVGGDYGYTF.

The chain carries TRBV6-5 and TRBJ1-6, with D maybe TRBD1 (6 bases). V was trimmed by 6 bases and J by 7 bases, leaving 16 bases between them. CDR3 size: 15 residues. The germline gives CDR1 MNHEY, CDR2 SVGAGI. CDR3 in DNA: TGTGCCAGCAGAAACTCGGGACACAGAAATTCACCCCTCCACTTT. The encoded protein is CASRNSGHRNSPLHF.